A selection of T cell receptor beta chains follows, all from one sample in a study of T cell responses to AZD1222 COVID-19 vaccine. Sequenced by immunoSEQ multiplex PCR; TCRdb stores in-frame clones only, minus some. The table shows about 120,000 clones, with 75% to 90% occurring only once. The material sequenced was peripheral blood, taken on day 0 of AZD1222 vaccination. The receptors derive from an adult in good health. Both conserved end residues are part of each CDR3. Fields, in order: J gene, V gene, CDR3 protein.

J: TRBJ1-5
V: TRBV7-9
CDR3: CASSLSQGTVEQPQHF

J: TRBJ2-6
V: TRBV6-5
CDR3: CASSPWGSGANVLTF

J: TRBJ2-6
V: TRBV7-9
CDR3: CASSSYSGANVLTF

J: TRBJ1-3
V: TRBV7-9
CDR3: CASSFGPRGLSGNTIYF

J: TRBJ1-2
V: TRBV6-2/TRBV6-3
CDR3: CASSSTGLYGYTF

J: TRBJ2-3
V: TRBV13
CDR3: CASSLGDRADTQYF

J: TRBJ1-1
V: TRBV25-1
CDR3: CASSGYRGTEAFF

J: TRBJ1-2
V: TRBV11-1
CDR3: CASSAGGTATSYGYTF

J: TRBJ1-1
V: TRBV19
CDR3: CASSIIQGLNTEAFF

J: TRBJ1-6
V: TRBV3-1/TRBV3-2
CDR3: CASSPRGSSPLHF

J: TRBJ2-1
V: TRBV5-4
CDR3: CASSLDLAGGNEQFF

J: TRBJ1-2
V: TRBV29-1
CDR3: CSVADTTIYGYTF

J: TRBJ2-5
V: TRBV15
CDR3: CATSRDRGQETQYF

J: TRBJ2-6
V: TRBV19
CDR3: CASSMRMEGAIGANVLTF

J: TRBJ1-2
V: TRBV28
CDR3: CASSQGQGLSYTF

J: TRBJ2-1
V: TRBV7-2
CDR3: CASSLRGSEQFF

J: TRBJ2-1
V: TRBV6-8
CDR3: CASGEDGTSGRGAYNEQFF

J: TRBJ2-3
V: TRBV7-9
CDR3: CASSPRADTDTQYF

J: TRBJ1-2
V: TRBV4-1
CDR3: CASSQVGGPYYGYTF

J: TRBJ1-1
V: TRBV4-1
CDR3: CASSQVTVTTEAFF

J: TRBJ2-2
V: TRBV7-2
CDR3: CASSLVGRGALAGELFF

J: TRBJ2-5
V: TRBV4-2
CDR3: CASSHPGTQETQYF

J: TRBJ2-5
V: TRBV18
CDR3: CASSPLPGQGETQYF

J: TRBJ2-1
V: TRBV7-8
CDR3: CASSFGDRANNEQFF

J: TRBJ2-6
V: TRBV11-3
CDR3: CASSLRRQGVSGANVLTF

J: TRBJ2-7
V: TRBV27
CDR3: CASSRNLARSYEQYF

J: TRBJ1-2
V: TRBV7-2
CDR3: CASSGGQGGYGYTF

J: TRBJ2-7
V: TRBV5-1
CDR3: CASSLGTGEGEQYF

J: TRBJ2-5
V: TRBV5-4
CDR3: CASSYGPQRGLWETQYF

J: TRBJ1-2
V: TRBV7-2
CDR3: CASSGRQGRDGYTF

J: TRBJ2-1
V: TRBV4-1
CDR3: CASSASGFPEQFF

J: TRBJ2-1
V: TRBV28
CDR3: CASSPRRVGGHEQFF

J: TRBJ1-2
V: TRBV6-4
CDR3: CASSPGLRSGYTF

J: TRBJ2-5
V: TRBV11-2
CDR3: CASSFSGGDEETQYF

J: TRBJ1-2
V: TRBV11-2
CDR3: CASSLGQGTHYGYTF

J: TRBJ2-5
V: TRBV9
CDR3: CASSVVGGAGETQYF

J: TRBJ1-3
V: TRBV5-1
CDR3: CASSPQGSGNTIYF

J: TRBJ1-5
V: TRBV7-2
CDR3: CASSPRAGGANSNQPQHF

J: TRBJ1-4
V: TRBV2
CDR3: CASIEGGAEREKLFF

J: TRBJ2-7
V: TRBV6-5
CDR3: CASSWTGDYEQYF

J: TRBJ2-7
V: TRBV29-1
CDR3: CSVAGLAGAQYEQYF

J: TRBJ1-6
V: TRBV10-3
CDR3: CAISDPRARRNSPLHF

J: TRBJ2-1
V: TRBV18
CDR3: CASSHNRGSGTSGARSYNEQFF

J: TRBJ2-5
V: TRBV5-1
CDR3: CASFISSRQETQYF

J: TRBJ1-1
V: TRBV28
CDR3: CASSLWTSQTEAFF

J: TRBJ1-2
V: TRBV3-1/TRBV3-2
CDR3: CASSLTESFYGYTF

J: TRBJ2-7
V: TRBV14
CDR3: CASSQVTGYEQYF

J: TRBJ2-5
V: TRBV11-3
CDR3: CASSVPLDSQETQYF

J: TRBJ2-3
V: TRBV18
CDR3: CASSMREVTDTQYF

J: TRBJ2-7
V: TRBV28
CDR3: CATILGLAGKSYEQYF

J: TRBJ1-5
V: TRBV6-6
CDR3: CASSLGQGSNQPQHF

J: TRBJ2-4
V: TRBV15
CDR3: CATSSGGSLATKNIQYF

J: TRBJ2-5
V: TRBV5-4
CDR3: CASSLIGAGETQYF

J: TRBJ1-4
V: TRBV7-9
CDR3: CASRQGEGEKLFF

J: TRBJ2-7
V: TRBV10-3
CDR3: CAISERGPPSYEQYF

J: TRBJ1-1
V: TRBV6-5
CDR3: CASSYRLSNTEAFF